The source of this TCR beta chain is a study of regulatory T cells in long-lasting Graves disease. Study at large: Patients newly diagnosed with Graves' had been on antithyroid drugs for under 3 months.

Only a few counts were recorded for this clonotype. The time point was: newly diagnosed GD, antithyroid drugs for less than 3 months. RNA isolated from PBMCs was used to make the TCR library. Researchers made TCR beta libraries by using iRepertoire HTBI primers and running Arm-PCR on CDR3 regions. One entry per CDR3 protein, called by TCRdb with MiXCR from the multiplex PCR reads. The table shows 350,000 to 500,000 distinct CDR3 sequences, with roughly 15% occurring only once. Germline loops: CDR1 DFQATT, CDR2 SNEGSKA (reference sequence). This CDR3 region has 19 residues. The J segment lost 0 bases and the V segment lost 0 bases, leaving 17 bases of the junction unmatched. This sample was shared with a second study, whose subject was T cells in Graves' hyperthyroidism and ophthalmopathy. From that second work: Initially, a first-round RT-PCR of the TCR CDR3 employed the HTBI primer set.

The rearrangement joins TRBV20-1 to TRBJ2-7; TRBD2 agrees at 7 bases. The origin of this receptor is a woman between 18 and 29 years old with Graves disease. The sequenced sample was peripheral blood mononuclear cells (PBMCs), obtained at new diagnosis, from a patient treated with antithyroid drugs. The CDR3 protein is CSARDGRYGGSVYSYEQYF. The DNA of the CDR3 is TGCAGTGCTAGAGATGGGCGGTATGGCGGGAGCGTATACTCCTACGAGCAGTACTTC.